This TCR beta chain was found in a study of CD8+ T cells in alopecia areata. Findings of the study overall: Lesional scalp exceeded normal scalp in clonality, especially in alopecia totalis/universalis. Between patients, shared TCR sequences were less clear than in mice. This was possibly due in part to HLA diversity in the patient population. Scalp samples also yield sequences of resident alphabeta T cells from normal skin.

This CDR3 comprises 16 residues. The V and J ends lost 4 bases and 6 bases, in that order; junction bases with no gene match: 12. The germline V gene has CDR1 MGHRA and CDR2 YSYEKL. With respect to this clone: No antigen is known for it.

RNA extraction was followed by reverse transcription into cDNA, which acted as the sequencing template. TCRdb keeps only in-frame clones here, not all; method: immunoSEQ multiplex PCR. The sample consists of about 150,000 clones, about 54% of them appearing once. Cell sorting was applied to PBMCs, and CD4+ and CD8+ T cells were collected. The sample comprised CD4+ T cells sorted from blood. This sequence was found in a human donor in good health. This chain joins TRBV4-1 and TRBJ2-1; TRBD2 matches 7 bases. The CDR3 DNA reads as TGCGCCAGCAGCCGGGTTATACGGCGGGAGCGCAATGAGCAGTTCTTC. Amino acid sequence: CASSRVIRRERNEQFF.